The source of this T cell receptor beta chain is a study of T cell responses to AZD1222 COVID-19 vaccine. TCRdb's table, derived via immunoSEQ multiplex PCR, lists solely in-frame clones and lacks some. The sample has 90,000 to 130,000 clones, roughly 90% seen once; the top ten hold almost 2.5%. Germline V gives CDR1 SGHVS, CDR2 FQNEAQ. V was cut by 1 base and J by 7 bases, with 11 bases left in between. CDR3 size: 15 residues. This clone was detected only once. Its specificity is not known. The study, taken as a whole, reports: Baseline serology detected seropositivity in only a handful of AZD1222 recipients.

The source was peripheral blood, collected 28 days after the second AZD1222 dose. The receptor comes from an adult who received the AZD1222 COVID-19 vaccine. V is TRBV7-8 and J is TRBJ1-6, with no clear D. CDR3 residues: CASSLGVAGNSPLHF. The CDR3 DNA sequence: TGTGCCAGCAGCTTAGGAGTAGCAGGCAATTCACCCCTCCACTTT.